The present TCR beta chain was sequenced within a study of human T cells and chemical hapten exposure. The study, taken as a whole, reports: No change in TCRs above 1 in 1000 frequency was produced by DPC sensitization.

This CDR3 has 15 residues. Trimming removed 4 bases at V and 1 base at J, with 10 bases between. The V gene's germline CDR1 is MNHEY and CDR2 SVGEGT. This clonotype was picked up many times. What it binds is unknown. TCRdb processed the RACE reads anew with MiXCR; each CDR3 protein has one entry. The repertoire consists of 100,000 or so distinct CDR3 sequences, with around 10% occurring once and the leading ten covering approximately 3.5%. The time point: patch test 1, 2 weeks after DPC sensitization. The treatment is: therapeutic diphenylcyclopropenone sensitization with weekly scalp DPC. The receptor comes from a woman in her 40s with alopecia areata. Some clones in this sample may be carry-over from other donors' samples. Specimen: whole blood, collected in connection with sensitization to the hapten diphenylcyclopropenone (DPC). The chain employs TRBV6-2 or TRBV6-3 and TRBJ2-2; possibly TRBD1 or TRBD2 for D (5 bases each). The CDR3 loop reads CASSWGRMNTGELFF. CDR3 bases: TGTGCCAGCAGTTGGGGACGGATGAACACCGGGGAGCTGTTTTTT.